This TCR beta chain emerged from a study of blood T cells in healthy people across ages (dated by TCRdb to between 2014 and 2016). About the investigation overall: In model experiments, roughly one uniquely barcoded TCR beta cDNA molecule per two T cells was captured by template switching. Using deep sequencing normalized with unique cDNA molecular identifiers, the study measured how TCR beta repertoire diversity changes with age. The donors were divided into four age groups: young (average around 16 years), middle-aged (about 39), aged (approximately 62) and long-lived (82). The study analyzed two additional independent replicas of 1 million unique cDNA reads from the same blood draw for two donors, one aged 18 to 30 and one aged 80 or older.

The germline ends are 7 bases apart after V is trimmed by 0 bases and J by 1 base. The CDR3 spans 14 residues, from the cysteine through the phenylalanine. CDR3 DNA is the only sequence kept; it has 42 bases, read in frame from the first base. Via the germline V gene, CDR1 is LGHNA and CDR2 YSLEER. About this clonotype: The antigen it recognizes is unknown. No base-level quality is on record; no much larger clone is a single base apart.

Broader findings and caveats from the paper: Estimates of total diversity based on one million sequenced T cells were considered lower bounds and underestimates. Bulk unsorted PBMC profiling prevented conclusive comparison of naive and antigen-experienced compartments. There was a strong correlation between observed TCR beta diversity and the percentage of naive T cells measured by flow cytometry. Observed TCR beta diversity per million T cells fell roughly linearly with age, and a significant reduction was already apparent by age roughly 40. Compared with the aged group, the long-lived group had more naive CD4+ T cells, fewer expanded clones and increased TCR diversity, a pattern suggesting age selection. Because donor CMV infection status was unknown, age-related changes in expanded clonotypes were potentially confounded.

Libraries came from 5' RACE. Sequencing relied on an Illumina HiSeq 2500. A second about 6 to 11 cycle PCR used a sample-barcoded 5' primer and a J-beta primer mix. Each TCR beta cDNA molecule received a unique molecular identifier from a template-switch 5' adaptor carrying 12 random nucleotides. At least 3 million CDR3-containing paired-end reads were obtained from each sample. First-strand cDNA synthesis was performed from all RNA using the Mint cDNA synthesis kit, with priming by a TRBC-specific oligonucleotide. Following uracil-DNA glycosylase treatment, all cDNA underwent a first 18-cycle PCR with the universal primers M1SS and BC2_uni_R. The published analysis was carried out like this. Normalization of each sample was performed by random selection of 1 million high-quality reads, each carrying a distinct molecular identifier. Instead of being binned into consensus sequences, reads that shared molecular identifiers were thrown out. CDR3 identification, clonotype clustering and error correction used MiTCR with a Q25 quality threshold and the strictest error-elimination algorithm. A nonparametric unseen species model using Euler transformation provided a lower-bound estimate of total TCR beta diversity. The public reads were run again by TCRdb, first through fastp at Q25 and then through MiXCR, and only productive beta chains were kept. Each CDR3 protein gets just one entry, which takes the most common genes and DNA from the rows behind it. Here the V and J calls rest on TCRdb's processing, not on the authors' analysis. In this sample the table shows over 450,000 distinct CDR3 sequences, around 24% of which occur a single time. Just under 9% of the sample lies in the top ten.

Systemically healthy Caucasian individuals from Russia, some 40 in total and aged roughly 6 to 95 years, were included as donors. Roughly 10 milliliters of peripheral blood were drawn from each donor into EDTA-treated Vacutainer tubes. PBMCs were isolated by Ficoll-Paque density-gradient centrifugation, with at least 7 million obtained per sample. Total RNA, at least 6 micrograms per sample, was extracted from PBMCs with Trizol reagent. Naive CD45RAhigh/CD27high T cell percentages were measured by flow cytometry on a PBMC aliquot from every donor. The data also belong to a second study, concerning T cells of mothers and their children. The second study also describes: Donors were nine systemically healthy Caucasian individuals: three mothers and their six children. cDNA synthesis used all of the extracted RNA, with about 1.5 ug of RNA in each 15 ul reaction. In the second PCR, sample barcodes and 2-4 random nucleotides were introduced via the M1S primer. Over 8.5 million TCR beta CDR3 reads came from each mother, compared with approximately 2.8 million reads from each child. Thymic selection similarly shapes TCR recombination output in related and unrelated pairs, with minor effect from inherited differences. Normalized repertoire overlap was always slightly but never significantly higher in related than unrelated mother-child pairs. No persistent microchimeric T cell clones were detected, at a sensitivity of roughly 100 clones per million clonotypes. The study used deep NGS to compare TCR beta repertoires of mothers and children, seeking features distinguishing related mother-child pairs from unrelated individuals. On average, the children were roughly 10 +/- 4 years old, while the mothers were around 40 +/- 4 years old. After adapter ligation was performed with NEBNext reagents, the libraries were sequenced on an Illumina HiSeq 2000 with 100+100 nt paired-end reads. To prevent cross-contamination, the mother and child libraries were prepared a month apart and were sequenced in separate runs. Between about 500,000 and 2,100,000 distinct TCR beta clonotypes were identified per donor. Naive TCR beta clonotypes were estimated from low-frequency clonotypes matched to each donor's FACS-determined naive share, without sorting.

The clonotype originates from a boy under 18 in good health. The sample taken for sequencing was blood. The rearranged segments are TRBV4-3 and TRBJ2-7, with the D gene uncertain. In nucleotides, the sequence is TGCGCCAGCAGCCAAGAAAGGGTTTCCTACGAGCAGTACTTC. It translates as CASSQERVSYEQYF.